The 9 T cell receptor beta chains given below trace back to one sample, sequenced in a study of identical twins. From the 5' RACE reads, TCRdb called clonotypes with MiXCR, one entry per CDR3 protein. The sample records roughly 1,500,000 distinct CDR3 sequences, around 33% being singletons. Sequenced input: cord blood. These receptors were taken from a newborn girl in good health.

The chain combines TRBV13 with TRBJ2-7; 7 bases align to TRBD1. The germline V gene encodes CDR1 PRHDT and CDR2 FYEKMQ (reference sequence). The CDR3 runs 15 residues. V lost 4 bases and J lost 2; bases outside the gene matches: 8. CDR3 protein: CASSSQSGTAYEQYF. The CDR3 DNA sequence: TGTGCCAGCAGCTCCCAGTCCGGGACAGCCTACGAGCAGTACTTC.

The V call is TRBV14, the J call TRBJ1-1; D is ambiguous. The V end was cut by 6 bases, the J end by 1 base, with 18 bases between. Germline V lookup: CDR1 SGHDN, CDR2 FVKESK. The CDR3 is made up of 16 amino acids. For the CDR3, the DNA is TGTGCCAGCAGTCCCGGTGGAGGGTTGGCGAACACTGAAGCTTTCTTT. Translating gives CASSPGGGLANTEAFF.

This clonotype appeared a single time. The chain couples TRBV6-5 to TRBJ2-1; TRBD1 aligns across 9 bases. This CDR3 has 20 amino acids. The V gene end was trimmed by 2 bases and the J gene end by 2 bases; junction bases not matched to a gene: 16. Germline V gene lookup returns CDR1 MNHEY and CDR2 SVGAGI. DNA of the CDR3: TGTGCCAGCAGTTACCAAAACAGCAATGCCCGGGACAGGGCCTACAATGAGCAGTTCTTC. Amino acids: CASSYQNSNARDRAYNEQFF.

In its sample, this clonotype was seen a few times. V usage is TRBV7-9 and J usage is TRBJ2-7, with a tentative D call TRBD2 (5 bases). The CDR3 contains 15 residues. Per the germline V gene, CDR1 is SEHNR and CDR2 is FQNEAQ (reference sequence). V was pared by 0 bases and J by 5 bases, with 14 bases between. This CDR3 is CASSLASQASHEQYF. The CDR3 DNA sequence: TGTGCCAGCAGCTTAGCGTCCCAGGCTAGCCACGAGCAGTACTTC.

The chain combines TRBV14 with TRBJ2-7; D is undetermined. Looked up from germline, CDR1 is SGHDN and CDR2 is FVKESK. This CDR3 has 14 residues. Trimming left V 0 bases short and J 5 bases short, with 11 bases between. The CDR3: CASSQDWLVDEQYF. The CDR3 DNA reads as TGTGCCAGCAGCCAAGATTGGCTAGTTGACGAGCAGTACTTC.

This clonotype was detected a few times. The J gene is TRBJ1-6, the V gene TRBV20-1, with D possibly being TRBD1 (6 bases). The germline V gene has CDR1 DFQATT and CDR2 SNEGSKA (reference sequence). Between the trimmed V and J ends, which lost 6 bases and 7 bases, there was a span of 16 bases. The CDR3 extends over 14 amino acids. As DNA, the CDR3 is TGCAGTGCCAATGACAGGCTGAAGAATTCACCCCTCCACTTT. It is translated as CSANDRLKNSPLHF.

In its sample, this clonotype was seen many times. The chain has TRBV12-3 or TRBV12-4 and TRBJ2-1; 13 bases align to TRBD2. The CDR3 consists of 15 residues. The trim removed 4 bases at V and 7 bases at J, leaving 4 bases unmatched. This CDR3 reads CASSSGLAGVNEQFF. The CDR3 DNA reads TGTGCCAGCAGTTCCGGACTAGCGGGAGTGAATGAGCAGTTCTTC.

This clonotype showed up just a few times. V and J are TRBV5-1 and TRBJ2-7; tentatively, D is TRBD2 (6 bases). CDR3 length: 14 residues. Germline CDR1 reads SGHRS; CDR2 reads YFSETQ. Trimming pared 4 bases from V and 1 base from J, leaving 12 bases between. The CDR3 loop is CASSRDSRSYEQYF. Written as DNA, the CDR3 is TGCGCCAGCAGCCGGGACTCAAGGTCCTACGAGCAGTACTTC.

The chain links TRBV7-9 to TRBJ2-1; either TRBD1 or TRBD2 may fit D (6 bases each). This CDR3 is built from 17 residues. CDR1 is SEHNR and CDR2 is FQNEAQ in the germline V gene (reference sequence). The V end was cut by 6 bases, the J end by 4 bases, with 22 bases between. DNA for the CDR3: TGTGCCAGCAGTCGGGACTGGGGGGCCGTCATATACAATGAGCAGTTCTTC. Its translation: CASSRDWGAVIYNEQFF.